The 11 T cell receptor beta chains given below trace back to one sample, sequenced in a study of blood T cell repertoires in COVID-19. Data came from immunoSEQ multiplex PCR; TCRdb stores just in-frame clones and leaves some out. Among 75,000 to 80,000 clones, more than 75% were seen once, and the ten largest hold roughly 11%. Material: peripheral blood. Receptors were obtained from a man in his 60s with COVID-19, enrolled during active disease.

V gene TRBV14 combines with J gene TRBJ2-7; 8 bases align to TRBD2. CDR1 is SGHDN and CDR2 is FVKESK in the germline V gene. Trimming removed 4 bases from V and 0 bases from J; junction bases left unmatched: 8. The CDR3 has 16 amino acids. CDR3: CASSPLWTSPSYEQYF. CDR3 nucleotides: TGTGCCAGCAGCCCCTTGTGGACTAGCCCCTCCTACGAGCAGTACTTC.

This clone has a handful of counts. The CDR3 is CASSQTGGTGNTIYF. As DNA, the CDR3 is TGTGCCAGCAGTCAGACAGGGGGTACTGGAAACACCATATATTTT. This chain uses TRBV2 with TRBJ1-3, with TRBD1 matching 9 bases. This CDR3 region has 15 residues. The ends lost 5 bases at V and 2 bases at J; junction bases unmatched: 4. Per the germline V gene, CDR1 is SNHLY and CDR2 is FYNNEI.

The rearrangement uses TRBV21-1 and TRBJ2-5; the table names TRBD1, a call not compared with the DNA. TRBV21-1 is noted as a pseudogene. This CDR3 has 15 amino acids. CDR3 residues: CASRLRDSIQETQYF. The CDR3 nucleotides read TGTGCCAGCCGACTCCGGGACAGCATACAAGAGACCCAGTACTTC.

The chain recombines TRBV11-1 with TRBJ2-7; the match to TRBD2 covers 7 bases. CDR1 is SGHAT and CDR2 is FQDESV in the germline V gene (reference sequence). Trimming cost V 2 bases and J 4 bases; bases outside gene matches: 5. This CDR3 spans 14 amino acids. CDR3 protein: CASSLSLAAYEQYF. DNA of the CDR3: TGTGCCAGCAGCTTAAGTCTAGCGGCGTACGAGCAGTACTTC. The full variable domain, with the rest looked up from reference TRBV11-1 and TRBJ2-7, is EAEVAQSPRYKITEKSQAVAFWCDPISGHATLYWYRQILGQGPELLVQFQDESVVDDSQLPKDRFSAERLKGVDSTLKIQPAELGDSAMYLCASSLSLAAYEQYFGPGTRLTVT.

The rearrangement uses TRBV3-1 (or the pseudogene TRBV3-2) and TRBJ1-2; TRBD1 agrees at 7 bases. This CDR3 comprises 14 residues. V shed 5 bases and J 4 bases; nucleotides not matched to a gene: 7. Looked up from germline, CDR1 is LGHDT and CDR2 is YNNKEL (reference sequence). This CDR3 is CASSTRDSSYGYTF. The CDR3 coding sequence is TGTGCCAGCAGCACACGGGACAGTTCCTATGGCTACACCTTC.

The J gene is TRBJ1-5, the V gene TRBV14; D is unresolved. V was clipped by 0 bases and J by 6 bases, with 6 bases between them. The germline V gene has CDR1 SGHDN and CDR2 FVKESK. This CDR3 is built from 13 residues. CDR3 sequence: CASSQDEIQPQHF. In DNA, the CDR3 is TGTGCCAGCAGCCAAGATGAGATTCAGCCCCAGCATTTT. Full variable domain (outside the CDR3, taken from reference TRBV14 and TRBJ1-5): EAGVTQFPSHSVIEKGQTVTLRCDPISGHDNLYWYRRVMGKEIKFLLHFVKESKQDESGMPNNRFLAERTGGTYSTLKVQPAELEDSGVYFCASSQDEIQPQHFGDGTRLSIL.

The CDR3 is CASSHPGQGIAGELFF. In nucleotides, the CDR3 is TGCGCCAGCAGCCATCCGGGACAGGGAATAGCCGGGGAGCTGTTTTTT. The J gene is TRBJ2-2, the V gene TRBV4-1, with 9 bases matching TRBD1. This CDR3 comprises 16 residues. V shed 3 bases, J shed 6 bases, and the junction held 8 bases outside the gene matches. Germline loops: CDR1 MGHRA, CDR2 YSYEKL.

V gene TRBV5-1 combines with J gene TRBJ2-2; possibly TRBD2 for D (5 bases). Germline CDR1 SGHRS, CDR2 YFSETQ. This CDR3 is built from 14 residues. The V end was cut by 7 bases, the J end by 5 bases, with 15 bases between. CDR3 nucleotide sequence: TGCGCCAGCGTAGCTTGGGGAGTAACCGGGGAGCTGTTTTTT. Its translation is CASVAWGVTGELFF.

This chain connects TRBV24-1 to TRBJ2-5; TRBD2 agrees at 8 bases. V lost 3 bases, J lost 5 bases, and 4 bases stayed unmatched. The germline gives CDR1 KGHDR, CDR2 SFDVKD. This CDR3 has 14 residues. CDR3 in DNA: TGTGCCACCAGTGATGCGCAGCGGGGGGAGACCCAGTACTTC. It codes for CATSDAQRGETQYF.

The rearrangement uses TRBV2 and TRBJ2-1; D might be TRBD2 (5 bases). V was shortened by 8 bases and J by 3 bases, with 11 bases between the two germline ends. Germline CDR1 SNHLY, CDR2 FYNNEI. This CDR3 comprises 13 residues. The CDR3 loop reads CASDLRDYNEQFF. DNA for the CDR3: TGTGCCAGCGACCTACGGGACTACAATGAGCAGTTCTTC.

The V call is TRBV9, the J call TRBJ1-1; D gene uncertain. The CDR3 has 13 amino acids. Germline lookup yields CDR1 SGDLS and CDR2 YYNGEE. V gave up 7 bases and J gave up 2 bases, with 12 bases separating them. CDR3 residues: CASAKQTNTEAFF. The CDR3 DNA follows: TGTGCCAGCGCAAAGCAGACAAACACTGAAGCTTTCTTT.